The rows below give T cell receptor beta chains drawn from one sample of a study of CD8+CD57+ T cells in acquired aplastic anemia. TCRdb independently ran MiXCR on the reads; one entry per CDR3 protein. Of 250,000 to 350,000 distinct CDR3 sequences detected, approximately 56% appear once; the ten largest clones hold 7% to 9%. The sample taken for sequencing was sorted CD4+, CD8+, or CD8+CD57+ T cells (not recorded which) from PBMCs. Receptors were obtained from a human donor with severe aplastic anemia or a healthy control (not recorded which). Both conserved end residues are part of each CDR3. The order of the fields is clone size, D gene, J gene, V gene, CDR3 DNA, CDR3 protein. D genes are given only for firm matches. Clone size appears in some rows only: once, few, many, or a class for an expanded clone.

NA NA TRBJ1-3 TRBV10-3 TGTGCCATCGGCCGAGGTTCTGGAAACACCATATATTTT CAIGRGSGNTIYF
NA NA TRBJ2-7 TRBV7-9 TGTGCCAGCAACCATCAGGAGGGCGGCGGGCAGTACTTC CASNHQEGGGQYF
many TRBD2 TRBJ2-5 TRBV29-1 TGCAGCGTTGAAGGTCCTAGCGGGGGCCCGCAAGAGACCCAGTACTTC CSVEGPSGGPQETQYF
many TRBD1 TRBJ2-4 TRBV2 TGTGCCAGCAGAGAGGACAGGTTCAAAAACATTCAGTACTTC CASREDRFKNIQYF
many NA TRBJ1-1 TRBV5-6 TGTGCCAGCAGCTATCGGGACCCCACTGAAGCTTTCTTT CASSYRDPTEAFF
NA NA TRBJ1-2 TRBV20-1 TGCAGCCTGGCCCGACAGCGGATACGGGCTAACTATGGCTACACCTTC CSLARQRIRANYGYTF
NA NA TRBJ1-2 TRBV10-3 TGTGCCATCAGTGAGGGCAGTGGGTATGGCTACACCTTC CAISEGSGYGYTF
many NA TRBJ2-1 TRBV5-8 TGTGCCAGCAGCTCGCAGGGGGGGGGGCCCTACAATGAGCAGTTCTTC CASSSQGGGPYNEQFF
NA NA TRBJ1-4 TRBV10-3 TGTGCCATCAGTGGCCGGGCGGATGAAAAACTGTTTTTT CAISGRADEKLFF
many TRBD1 TRBJ1-4 TRBV19 TGTGCCAGTAGAAATACAGGGGGATCTAATGAAAAACTGTTTTTT CASRNTGGSNEKLFF
many NA TRBJ1-1 TRBV7-2 TGTGCCAGCAGTAACAGCCTCCTCCGGGGGATTGAAGCTTTCTTT CASSNSLLRGIEAFF
many NA TRBJ2-1 TRBV5-1 TGCGCCAGCAGCTTGGACAGGGCAGGCAATGAGCAGTTCTTC CASSLDRAGNEQFF
many NA TRBJ1-1 TRBV5-1 TGCGCCAGCAGCTTGATAGGGAACACTGAAGCTTTCTTT CASSLIGNTEAFF
NA NA TRBJ1-6 TRBV6-2/TRBV6-3 TGTGCCAGCAGTTACGACAGGAAGGGTTTTTCACCCCTCCACTTT CASSYDRKGFSPLHF
NA TRBD2 TRBJ2-5 TRBV7-3 TGTGCCAGCAGCTTACTCCTAGCGGGAGGCTCTGAGACCCAGTACTTC CASSLLLAGGSETQYF
NA TRBD2 TRBJ2-3 TRBV7-2 TGTGCCAGCACCTTGACTAGCGGGGTCGCAGATACGCAGTATTTT CASTLTSGVADTQYF
few TRBD1 TRBJ1-6 TRBV19 TGTGCCAGCAACACTTGGGGGACAGGGAGAAATTCACCCCTCCACTTT CASNTWGTGRNSPLHF